A single sample is the source of the 15 T cell receptor beta chains below, sequenced in a study of shared clonotypes between healthy human individuals. TCRdb's copy holds only in-frame clones and misses some; the assay was immunoSEQ multiplex PCR. The data show fewer than 3 million clones, under 95% seen once. The source material was naive CD4+ T cells from PBMCs. Regarding subset: CD45RA+ positively selected. The receptors shown here come from a man between 18 and 29 years old in good health. Some clones in this sample may be carry-over from other donors' samples.

The chain recombines TRBV11-2 with TRBJ2-2, with D perhaps assigned TRBD1 or TRBD2 (6 bases each). This CDR3 is 14 amino acids long. From germline, CDR1 is SGHAT and CDR2 FQNNGV. V was trimmed by 5 bases and J by 6 bases, leaving 13 bases between them. The CDR3 DNA sequence: TGTGCCAGCAGCCCGGGGGCGTTTGCCGGGGAGCTGTTTTTT. This encodes CASSPGAFAGELFF.

The gene calls are TRBV2 and TRBJ1-2; 8 bases are a match to TRBD1. V gave up 3 bases and J gave up 5 bases; unmatched junction bases: 5. CDR1 and CDR2 from the germline V gene are SNHLY and FYNNEI. This CDR3 has 14 amino acids. The CDR3 region is CASSEATGDYGYTF. The CDR3 DNA follows: TGTGCCAGCAGTGAGGCGACAGGGGATTATGGCTACACCTTC.

The rearrangement joins TRBV7-9 to TRBJ2-5, with unresolved D. V was shortened by 5 bases and J by 5 bases, with 6 bases between the two germline ends. Germline-derived CDR1 and CDR2 are SEHNR and FQNEAQ (reference sequence). The CDR3 totals 11 residues. The CDR3 DNA is TGTGCCAGCAGCGCGCCCGAGACCCAGTACTTC. It encodes CASSAPETQYF.

V and J are TRBV28 and TRBJ2-6; 7 nucleotides match TRBD1. CDR1 MDHEN and CDR2 SYDVKM come from the germline V gene. After removal of 6 bases from V and 0 bases from J, the junction contained 11 bases not matched to a gene. The CDR3 spans 18 residues. The CDR3, as DNA: TGTGCCAGCAGACCCACGGGACAGTCGTTCTCTGGGGCCAACGTCCTGACTTTC. Translating it yields CASRPTGQSFSGANVLTF.

This clone was observed a single time. This chain uses TRBV9 with TRBJ2-2; maybe TRBD2 (5 bases). The germline gives CDR1 SGDLS, CDR2 YYNGEE. The V end was cut by 4 bases, the J end by 6 bases, with 19 bases between. The CDR3 runs to 16 residues. CDR3 nucleotide sequence: TGTGCCAGCAGCATCGGAACGGGGAGAGAGTCCGGGGAGCTGTTTTTT. Its translation is CASSIGTGRESGELFF.

This clone was detected once. The chain is built from TRBV18 and TRBJ1-5; D is possibly TRBD1 (5 bases). Looked up from germline, CDR1 is KGHSH and CDR2 is LQKENI. The CDR3 consists of 15 residues. V lost 5 bases to trimming and J lost 3 bases, with 14 bases between them. The DNA of the CDR3 is TGTGCCAGCTCATCCTCAGGACAATTCAATCAGCCCCAGCATTTT. It specifies CASSSSGQFNQPQHF.

V is TRBV6-5 and J is TRBJ1-1, with 10 bases aligning to TRBD1. The CDR3 has 16 residues. Trimming took 1 base from V and 6 from J; bases not matched to a gene: 8. Germline V lookup: CDR1 MNHEY, CDR2 SVGAGI. CDR3: CASSYLSRDRGSEAFF. For the CDR3, the DNA is TGTGCCAGCAGTTACTTGTCCCGGGACAGGGGTTCTGAAGCTTTCTTT.

This chain links TRBV5-1 with TRBJ2-1; D is possibly TRBD2 (6 bases). The CDR3 totals 13 residues. From germline, CDR1 is SGHRS and CDR2 YFSETQ. V lost 4 bases and J 12 bases, leaving 17 bases between the germline ends. CDR3 sequence: CASSPDGTPGQFF. In nucleotides, the CDR3 is TGCGCCAGCAGCCCGGACGGGACTCCCGGGCAGTTCTTC.

The genes are TRBV6-6 and TRBJ2-5; 7 positions agree with TRBD2. The V and J ends lost 4 bases and 5 bases, in that order; junction bases with no gene match: 10. CDR1 is MNHNY, CDR2 SVGAGI, per germline (reference sequence). The CDR3 is 15 residues long. For the CDR3, the DNA is TGTGCCAGCAGTTCCGAATACGCGGGAGCTGAGACCCAGTACTTC. Its translation is CASSSEYAGAETQYF.

V is TRBV7-7 and J is TRBJ2-2; 10 bases are shared with TRBD1. CDR1 SSHAT and CDR2 FNYEAQ come from the germline V gene (reference sequence). The junction had 6 bases not matched to a gene; V was cut back by 5 bases and J by 3 bases. The CDR3 loop spans 16 amino acids. As DNA, the CDR3 is TGTGCCAGCAGCGCGGGACAGGGGATAGACACCGGGGAGCTGTTTTTT. This encodes CASSAGQGIDTGELFF.

This chain joins TRBV30 and TRBJ1-2; unclear D gene. Germline assignment: CDR1 GTSNPN and CDR2 SVGIG (reference sequence). This CDR3 region has 13 residues. The V end lost 0 bases, the J end lost 8 bases, and 13 bases lay between the germline ends. The CDR3 DNA is TGTGCCTGGAGTGTAGTGTCCCTGGGGGGCTACACCTTC. It translates to CAWSVVSLGGYTF.

The chain links TRBV10-1 to TRBJ2-7, with 8 bases identical to TRBD2. The ends lost 0 bases at V and 9 bases at J; junction bases unmatched: 13. From germline, CDR1 is WNHNN and CDR2 SYGVQD (reference sequence). This CDR3 has 16 amino acids. DNA for the CDR3: TGCGCCAGCAGTGAGTCTGTGGCGGGAGGTCCGTTAAGGCAGTACTTC. Its translation: CASSESVAGGPLRQYF.

The rearrangement uses TRBV4-1 and TRBJ1-4; D uncertain. The germline V gene has CDR1 MGHRA and CDR2 YSYEKL. Between the trimmed V and J ends, which lost 0 bases and 8 bases, there was a span of 16 bases. The CDR3 extends over 16 amino acids. CDR3 coding DNA: TGCGCCAGCAGCCAAGATAGTCCCCGGTCCGGGGAAAAACTGTTTTTT. It specifies CASSQDSPRSGEKLFF.

The genes are TRBV5-4 and TRBJ2-3; D unresolved. The germline V gene has CDR1 SGHNT and CDR2 YYREEE (reference sequence). This CDR3 contains 13 residues. V lost 6 bases and J lost 4, with 12 bases in between. Here the CDR3 reads CASTFRDSDTQYF. In nucleotides, the CDR3 is TGTGCCAGCACCTTCCGCGATTCAGATACGCAGTATTTT.

Turning to this clone: Other DNA sequences in the same sample also yield this CDR3. This chain links TRBV19 with TRBJ1-1; D gene ambiguous. The CDR3 totals 12 residues. The germline gives CDR1 LNHDA, CDR2 SQIVND (reference sequence). The V end was cut by 6 bases, the J end by 0 bases, with 5 bases between. CDR3 DNA sequence: TGTGCCAGTAGCCCACTGAACACTGAAGCTTTCTTT. Its translation: CASSPLNTEAFF.